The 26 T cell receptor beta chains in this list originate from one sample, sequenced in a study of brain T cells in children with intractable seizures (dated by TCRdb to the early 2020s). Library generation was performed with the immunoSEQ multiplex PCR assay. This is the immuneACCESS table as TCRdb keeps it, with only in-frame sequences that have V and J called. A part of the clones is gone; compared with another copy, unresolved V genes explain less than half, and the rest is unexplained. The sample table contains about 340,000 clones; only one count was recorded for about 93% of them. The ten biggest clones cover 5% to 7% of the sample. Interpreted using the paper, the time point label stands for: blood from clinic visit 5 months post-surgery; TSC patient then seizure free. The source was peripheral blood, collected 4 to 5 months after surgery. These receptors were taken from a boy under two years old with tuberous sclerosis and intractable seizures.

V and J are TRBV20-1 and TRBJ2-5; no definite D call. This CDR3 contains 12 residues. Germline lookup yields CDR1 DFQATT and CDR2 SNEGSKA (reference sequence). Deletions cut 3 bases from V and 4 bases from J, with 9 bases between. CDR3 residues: CSASPGGETQYF. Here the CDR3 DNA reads TGCAGTGCTAGTCCAGGCGGAGAGACCCAGTACTTC.

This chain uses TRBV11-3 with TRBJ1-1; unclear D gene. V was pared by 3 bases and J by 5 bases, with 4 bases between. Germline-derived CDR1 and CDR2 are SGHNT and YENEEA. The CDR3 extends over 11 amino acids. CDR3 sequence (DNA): TGTGCCAGCAGCTTGGGAACTGAAGCTTTCTTT. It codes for CASSLGTEAFF.

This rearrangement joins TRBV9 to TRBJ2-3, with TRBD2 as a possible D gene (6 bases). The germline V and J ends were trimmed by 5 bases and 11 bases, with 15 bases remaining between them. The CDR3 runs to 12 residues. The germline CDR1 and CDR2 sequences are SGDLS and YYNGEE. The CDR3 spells CASSQGTFQQYF. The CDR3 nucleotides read TGTGCCAGCAGTCAAGGGACTTTTCAGCAGTATTTT.

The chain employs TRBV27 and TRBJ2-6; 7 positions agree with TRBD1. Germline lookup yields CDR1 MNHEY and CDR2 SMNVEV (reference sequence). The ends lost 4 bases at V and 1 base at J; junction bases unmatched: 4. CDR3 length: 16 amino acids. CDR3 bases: TGTGCCAGCAGTTGGAGACAGGGATCTGGGGCCAACGTCCTGACTTTC. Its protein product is CASSWRQGSGANVLTF. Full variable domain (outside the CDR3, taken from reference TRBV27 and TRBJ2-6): EAQVTQNPRYLITVTGKKLTVTCSQNMNHEYMSWYRQDPGLGLRQIYYSMNVEVTDKGDVPEGYKVSRKEKRNFPLILESPSPNQTSLYFCASSWRQGSGANVLTFGAGSRLTVL.

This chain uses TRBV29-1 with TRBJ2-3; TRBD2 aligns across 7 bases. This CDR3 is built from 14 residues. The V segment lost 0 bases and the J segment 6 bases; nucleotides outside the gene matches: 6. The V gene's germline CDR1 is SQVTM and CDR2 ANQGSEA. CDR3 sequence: CSVEDREAGDTQYF. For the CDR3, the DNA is TGCAGCGTTGAAGATCGGGAGGCAGGGGATACGCAGTATTTT.

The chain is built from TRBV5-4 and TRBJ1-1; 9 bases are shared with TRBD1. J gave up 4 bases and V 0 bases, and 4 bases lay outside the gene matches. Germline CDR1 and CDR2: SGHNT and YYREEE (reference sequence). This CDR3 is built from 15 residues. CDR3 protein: CASSLVATGGTEAFF. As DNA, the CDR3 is TGTGCCAGCAGCTTGGTGGCGACAGGGGGCACTGAAGCTTTCTTT.

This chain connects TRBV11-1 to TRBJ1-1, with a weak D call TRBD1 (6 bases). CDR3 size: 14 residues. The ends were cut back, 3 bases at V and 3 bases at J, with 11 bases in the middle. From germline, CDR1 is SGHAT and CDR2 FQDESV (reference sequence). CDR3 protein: CASSLTAGDTEAFF. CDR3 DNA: TGTGCCAGCAGCTTGACGGCAGGGGACACTGAAGCTTTCTTT.

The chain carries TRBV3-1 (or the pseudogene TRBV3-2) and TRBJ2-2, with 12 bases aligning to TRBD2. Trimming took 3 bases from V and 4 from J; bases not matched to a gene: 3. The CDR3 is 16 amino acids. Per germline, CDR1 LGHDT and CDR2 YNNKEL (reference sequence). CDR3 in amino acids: CASSQILAGGTGELFF. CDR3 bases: TGTGCCAGCAGCCAGATACTAGCGGGGGGCACCGGGGAGCTGTTTTTT.

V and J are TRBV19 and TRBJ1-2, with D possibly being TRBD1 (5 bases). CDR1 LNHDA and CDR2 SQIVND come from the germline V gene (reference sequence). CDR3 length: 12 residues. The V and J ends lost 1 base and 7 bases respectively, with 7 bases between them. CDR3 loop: CASSIGGAGYTF. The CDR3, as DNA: TGTGCCAGTAGTATAGGAGGGGCTGGCTACACCTTC.

The CDR3 sequence is CASSLEFGLAGAASYNEQFF. The DNA for the CDR3 is TGTGCCAGCAGCTTAGAGTTCGGGCTAGCGGGAGCAGCGAGCTACAATGAGCAGTTCTTC. This chain links TRBV11-3 with TRBJ2-1; 10 nucleotides line up with TRBD2. This CDR3 contains 20 residues. Per the germline V gene, CDR1 is SGHNT and CDR2 is YENEEA. V gave up 0 bases and J gave up 3 bases; unmatched junction bases: 14.

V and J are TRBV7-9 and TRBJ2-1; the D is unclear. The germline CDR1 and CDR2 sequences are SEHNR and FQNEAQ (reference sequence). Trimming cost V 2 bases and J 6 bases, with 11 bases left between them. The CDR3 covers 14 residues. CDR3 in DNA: TGTGCCAGCAGCTTATTAGATCGGGCCAATGAGCAGTTCTTC. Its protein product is CASSLLDRANEQFF. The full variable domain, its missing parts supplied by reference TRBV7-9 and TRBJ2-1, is DTGVSQNPRHKITKRGQNVTFRCDPISEHNRLYWYRQTLGQGPEFLTYFQNEAQLEKSRLLSDRFSAERPKGSFSTLEIQRTEQGDSAMYLCASSLLDRANEQFFGPGTRLTVL.

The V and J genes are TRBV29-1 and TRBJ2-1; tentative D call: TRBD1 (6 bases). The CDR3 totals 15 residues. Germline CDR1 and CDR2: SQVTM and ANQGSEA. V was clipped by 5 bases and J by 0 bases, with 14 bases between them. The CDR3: CSVLDSAYSYNEQFF. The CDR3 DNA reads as TGCAGCGTTCTGGACAGCGCCTACTCCTACAATGAGCAGTTCTTC.

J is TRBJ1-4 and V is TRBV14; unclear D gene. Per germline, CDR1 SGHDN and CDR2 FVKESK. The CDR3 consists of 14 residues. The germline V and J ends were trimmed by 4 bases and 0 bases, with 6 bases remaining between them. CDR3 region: CASSLGSTNEKLFF. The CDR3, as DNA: TGTGCCAGCAGCCTCGGATCAACTAATGAAAAACTGTTTTTT.

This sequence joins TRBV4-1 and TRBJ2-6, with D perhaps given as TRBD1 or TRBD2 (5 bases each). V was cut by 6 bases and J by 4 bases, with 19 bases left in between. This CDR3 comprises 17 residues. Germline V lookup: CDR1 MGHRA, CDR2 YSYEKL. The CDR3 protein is CASRFDPGPGGANVLTF. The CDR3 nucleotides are TGCGCCAGCAGATTCGATCCGGGACCGGGAGGGGCCAACGTCCTGACTTTC.

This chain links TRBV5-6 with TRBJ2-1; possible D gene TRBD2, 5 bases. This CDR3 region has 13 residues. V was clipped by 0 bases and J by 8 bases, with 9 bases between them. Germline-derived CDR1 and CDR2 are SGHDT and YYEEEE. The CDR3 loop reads CASSLGASYEQFF. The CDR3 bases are TGTGCCAGCAGCTTGGGGGCTAGCTATGAGCAGTTCTTC.

The CDR3 is CASSSTGSPLTTEAFF. CDR3 bases: TGCGCCAGCAGCTCGACAGGGAGTCCGTTGACCACTGAAGCTTTCTTT. This chain links TRBV5-1 with TRBJ1-1; 7 bases are a match to TRBD1. After removal of 3 bases from V and 4 bases from J, the junction contained 12 bases not matched to a gene. Germline CDR1 and CDR2: SGHRS and YFSETQ. The CDR3 has 16 amino acids.

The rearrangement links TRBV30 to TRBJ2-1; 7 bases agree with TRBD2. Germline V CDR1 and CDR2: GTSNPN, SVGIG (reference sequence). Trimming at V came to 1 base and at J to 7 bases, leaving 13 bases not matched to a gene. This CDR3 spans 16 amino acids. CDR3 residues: CAWSGPGGVGLNEQFF. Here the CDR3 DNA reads TGTGCCTGGAGTGGTCCGGGGGGAGTAGGGTTGAATGAGCAGTTCTTC.

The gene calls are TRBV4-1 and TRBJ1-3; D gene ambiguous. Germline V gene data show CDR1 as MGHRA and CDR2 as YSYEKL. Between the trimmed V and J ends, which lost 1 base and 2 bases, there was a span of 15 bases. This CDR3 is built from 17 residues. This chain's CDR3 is CASSQGRQVGAGNTIYF. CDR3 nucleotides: TGCGCCAGCAGCCAAGGGCGCCAGGTTGGCGCTGGAAACACCATATATTTT.

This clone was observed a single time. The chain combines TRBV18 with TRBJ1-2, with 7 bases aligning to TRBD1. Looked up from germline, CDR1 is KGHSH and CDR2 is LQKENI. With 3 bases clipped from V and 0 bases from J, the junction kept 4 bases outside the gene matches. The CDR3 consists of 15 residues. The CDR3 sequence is CASSPLGQANYGYTF. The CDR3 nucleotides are TGTGCCAGCTCACCTCTTGGACAGGCTAACTATGGCTACACCTTC. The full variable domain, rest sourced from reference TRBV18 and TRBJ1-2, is NAGVMQNPRHLVRRRGQEARLRCSPMKGHSHVYWYRQLPEEGLKFMVYLQKENIIDESGMPKERFSAEFPKEGPSILRIQQVVRGDSAAYFCASSPLGQANYGYTFGSGTRLTVV.

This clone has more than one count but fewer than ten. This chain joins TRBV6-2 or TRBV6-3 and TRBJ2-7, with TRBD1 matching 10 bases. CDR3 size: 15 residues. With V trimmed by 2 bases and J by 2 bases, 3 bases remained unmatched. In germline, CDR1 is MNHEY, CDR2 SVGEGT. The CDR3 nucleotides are TGTGCCAGCAGTTACCCGGGACAGGGGACCTACGAGCAGTACTTC. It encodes CASSYPGQGTYEQYF.

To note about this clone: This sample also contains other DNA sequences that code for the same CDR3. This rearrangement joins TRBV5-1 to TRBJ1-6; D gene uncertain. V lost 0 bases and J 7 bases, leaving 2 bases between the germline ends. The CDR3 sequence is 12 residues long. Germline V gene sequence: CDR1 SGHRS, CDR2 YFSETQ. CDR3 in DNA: TGCGCCAGCAGCTTGGACAATTCACCCCTCCACTTT. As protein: CASSLDNSPLHF.

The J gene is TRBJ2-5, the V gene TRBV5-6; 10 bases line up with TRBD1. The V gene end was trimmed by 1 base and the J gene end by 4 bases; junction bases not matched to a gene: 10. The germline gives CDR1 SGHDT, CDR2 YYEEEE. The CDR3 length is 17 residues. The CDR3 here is CASSLTTGTGAVETQYF. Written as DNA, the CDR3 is TGTGCCAGCAGCTTGACTACGGGGACAGGGGCGGTAGAGACCCAGTACTTC.

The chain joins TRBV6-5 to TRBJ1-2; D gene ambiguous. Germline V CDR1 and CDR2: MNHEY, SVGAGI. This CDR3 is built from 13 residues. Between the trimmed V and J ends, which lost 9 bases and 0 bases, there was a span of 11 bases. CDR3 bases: TGTGCCAGTGGAGCGGTGTCTAACTATGGCTACACCTTC. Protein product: CASGAVSNYGYTF.

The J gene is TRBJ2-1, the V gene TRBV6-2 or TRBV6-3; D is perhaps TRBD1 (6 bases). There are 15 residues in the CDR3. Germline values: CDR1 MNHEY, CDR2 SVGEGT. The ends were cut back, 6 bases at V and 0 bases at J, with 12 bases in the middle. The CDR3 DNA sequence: TGTGCCAGCAGCTATGGGACACGCTCCTACAATGAGCAGTTCTTC. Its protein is CASSYGTRSYNEQFF.

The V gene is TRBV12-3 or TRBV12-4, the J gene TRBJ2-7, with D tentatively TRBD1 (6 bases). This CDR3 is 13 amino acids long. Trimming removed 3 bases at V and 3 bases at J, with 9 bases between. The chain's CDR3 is CASSFGQYYEQYF. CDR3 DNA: TGTGCCAGCAGTTTCGGACAGTACTACGAGCAGTACTTC.

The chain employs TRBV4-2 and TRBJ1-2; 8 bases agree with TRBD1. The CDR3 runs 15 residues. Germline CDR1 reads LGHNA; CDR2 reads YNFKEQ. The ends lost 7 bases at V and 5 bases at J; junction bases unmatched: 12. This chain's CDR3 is CASTGSRDRSYGYTF. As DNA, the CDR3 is TGTGCCAGCACCGGAAGCCGGGACAGGTCATATGGCTACACCTTC.